The entry that follows covers one T cell receptor beta chain sequence. The data derive from a study of blood T cell repertoires in COVID-19. Study-level information: PBMCs, B-cell-depleted T cells, or T cells were the source of the cDNA or gDNA that made up the material.

Using immunoSEQ multiplex PCR, the repertoire was profiled, and TCRdb retains in-frame clones only, with some absent. Here the sample spans 81,000 or so clones, almost 95% being singletons. Germline CDR1 WSHSY, CDR2 SAAADI. The V and J ends lost 5 bases and 3 bases respectively, with 17 bases between them. CDR3 length equals 17 residues. The V and J genes are TRBV10-2 and TRBJ2-6, with a tentative D call TRBD2 (6 bases). Sequencing was carried out using peripheral blood. This clonotype originated in a woman aged 60 to 75 with active COVID-19. CDR3 sequence reads: CASSSGAGAGGANVLTF. The CDR3 DNA is TGCGCCAGCAGTTCTGGAGCAGGAGCGGGTGGGGCCAACGTCCTGACTTTC.